There are many counts of the clone carrying this T cell receptor (beta chain). The target antigen is unknown. The sample belongs to a study of human T cells and chemical hapten exposure. About the study: 2% DPC was applied to roughly 2 cm by roughly 2 cm of upper inner arm skin for sensitization. Findings and caveats of the study: There was alopecia in the donors, so their immune response may differ from that of healthy people.

The time point is: patch test 2, 6 weeks after DPC sensitization. Documented treatment: therapeutic diphenylcyclopropenone sensitization with weekly scalp DPC. Study processing details: Sample TCR counts, which ranged from roughly 23,224 to 750,000, had a median of approximately 100,000. MiXCR, run by TCRdb on the RACE reads, gives a single entry per CDR3 protein. The V and J calls and clone size come from TCRdb's table, not from the authors' own analysis. The data show approximately 82,000 distinct CDR3 sequences, 6.6% seen once. The germline V and J ends were trimmed by 3 bases and 6 bases, with 15 bases remaining between them. The CDR3 is 15 amino acids.

The gene calls are TRBV12-3 or TRBV12-4 and TRBJ2-1, with unresolved D. The origin of this receptor is a woman younger than 45 with alopecia areata. Some clones in this sample may be carry-over from other donors' samples. This specimen consisted of whole blood, obtained in connection with sensitization to the hapten diphenylcyclopropenone (DPC). CDR3 amino acids: CASSLPGLGPNEQFF. The DNA of the CDR3 is TGTGCCAGCAGTTTGCCGGGCCTCGGACCCAATGAGCAGTTCTTC.